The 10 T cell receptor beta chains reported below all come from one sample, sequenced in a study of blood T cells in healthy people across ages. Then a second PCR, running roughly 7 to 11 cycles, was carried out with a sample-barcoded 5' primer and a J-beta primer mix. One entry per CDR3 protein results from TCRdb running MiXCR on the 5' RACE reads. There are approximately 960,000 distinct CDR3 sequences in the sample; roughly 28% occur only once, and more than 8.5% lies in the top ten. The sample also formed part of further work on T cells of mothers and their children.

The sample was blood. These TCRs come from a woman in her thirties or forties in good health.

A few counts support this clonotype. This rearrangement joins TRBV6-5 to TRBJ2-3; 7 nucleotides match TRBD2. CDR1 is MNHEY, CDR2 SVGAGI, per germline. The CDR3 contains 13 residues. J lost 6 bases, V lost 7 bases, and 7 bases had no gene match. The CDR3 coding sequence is TGTGCCAGCAAAGCCGGGGGGTGGGATACGCAGTATTTT. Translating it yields CASKAGGWDTQYF.

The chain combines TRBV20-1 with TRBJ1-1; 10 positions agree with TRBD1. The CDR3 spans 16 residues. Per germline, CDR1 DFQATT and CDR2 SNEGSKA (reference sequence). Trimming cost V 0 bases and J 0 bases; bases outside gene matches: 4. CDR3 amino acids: CSARDKDRGLNTEAFF. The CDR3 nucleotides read TGCAGTGCTAGAGACAAGGACAGGGGGTTGAACACTGAAGCTTTCTTT.

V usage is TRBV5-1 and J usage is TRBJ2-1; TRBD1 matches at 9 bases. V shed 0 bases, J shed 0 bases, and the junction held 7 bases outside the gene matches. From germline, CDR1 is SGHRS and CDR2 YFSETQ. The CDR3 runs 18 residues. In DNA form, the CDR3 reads TGCGCCAGCAGCTTGGGGACCGGGACAGGGAGCTCCTACAATGAGCAGTTCTTC. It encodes CASSLGTGTGSSYNEQFF.

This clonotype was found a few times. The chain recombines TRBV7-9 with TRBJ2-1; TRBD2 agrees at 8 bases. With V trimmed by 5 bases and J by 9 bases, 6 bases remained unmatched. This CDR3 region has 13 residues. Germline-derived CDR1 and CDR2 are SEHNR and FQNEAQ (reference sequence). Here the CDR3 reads CASSRLAWGEQFF. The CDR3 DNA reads TGTGCCAGCAGCCGACTAGCGTGGGGTGAGCAGTTCTTC.

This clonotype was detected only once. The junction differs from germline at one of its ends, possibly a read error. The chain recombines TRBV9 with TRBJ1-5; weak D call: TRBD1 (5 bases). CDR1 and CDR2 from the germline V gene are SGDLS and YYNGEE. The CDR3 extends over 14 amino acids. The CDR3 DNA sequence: TGTGCCAGCAGCCCGACAGTTAGTAATCAGCCCCGGCATTTT. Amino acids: CASSPTVSNQPRHF.

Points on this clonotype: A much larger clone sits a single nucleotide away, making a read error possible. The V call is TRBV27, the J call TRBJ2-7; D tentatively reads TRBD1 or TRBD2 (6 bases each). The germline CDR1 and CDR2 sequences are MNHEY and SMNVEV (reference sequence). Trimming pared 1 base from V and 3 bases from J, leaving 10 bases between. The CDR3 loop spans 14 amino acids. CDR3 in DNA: TGTGCCAGCAGTTTATGGGGGGCCTTCTACGAGCAGTACTTC. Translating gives CASSLWGAFYEQYF.

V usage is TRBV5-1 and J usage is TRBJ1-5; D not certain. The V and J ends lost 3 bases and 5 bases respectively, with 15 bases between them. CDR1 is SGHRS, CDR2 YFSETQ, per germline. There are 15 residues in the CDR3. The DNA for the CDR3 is TGCGCCAGCAGCTCGGACGGGAGAGATGATCAGCCCCAGCATTTT. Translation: CASSSDGRDDQPQHF.

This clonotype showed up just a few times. Here the CDR3 DNA reads TGTGCCAGCAGTTTACGTGTCATAGCTGCGAAAAGGGAGACCCAGTACTTC. It encodes CASSLRVIAAKRETQYF. V gene TRBV28 combines with J gene TRBJ2-5; D remains ambiguous. The CDR3 length is 17 residues. The germline V and J ends were trimmed by 2 bases and 5 bases, with 21 bases remaining between them. The V gene's germline CDR1 is MDHEN and CDR2 SYDVKM.

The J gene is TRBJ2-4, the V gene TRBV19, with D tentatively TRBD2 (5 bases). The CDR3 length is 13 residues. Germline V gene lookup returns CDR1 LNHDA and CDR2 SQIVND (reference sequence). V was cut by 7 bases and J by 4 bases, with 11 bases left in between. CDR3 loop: CASTLTGKNIQYF. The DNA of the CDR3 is TGTGCCAGTACCCTGACGGGGAAAAACATTCAGTACTTC.

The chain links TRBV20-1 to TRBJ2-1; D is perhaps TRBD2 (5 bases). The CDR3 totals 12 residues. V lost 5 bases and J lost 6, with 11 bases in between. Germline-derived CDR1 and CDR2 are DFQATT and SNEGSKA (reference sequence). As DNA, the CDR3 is TGCAGTGCTCAAGGGCTAGCCAATGAGCAGTTCTTC. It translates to CSAQGLANEQFF.